This T cell receptor beta chain was recorded in a study of cytomegalovirus exposure and HLA in healthy donors. Whole-study results and caveats: Reportedly, a later analysis found an Asian-associated ancestry cluster had fewer N-insertions than the approximately 640-donor mean. In vitro experiments confirmed that three CMV-associated chains were specific for CMV antigens.

Comment on this clone: The antigen is undetermined.

The primer mix had 60 Vbeta and 13 Jbeta primers. The repertoire was sequenced with immunoSEQ multiplex PCR; TCRdb's copy has only in-frame clones and lacks some. The sample includes 150,000 or so clones, 60% to 85% seen only once; the top ten take 0.7% to 0.8%. CDR1 is SGHAT, CDR2 FQNNGV, per germline. Trimming stripped 8 bases from V and 0 bases from J, with 14 bases between. The CDR3 sequence is 15 residues long. The V call is TRBV11-2, the J call TRBJ2-1, with D possibly TRBD2 on 5 matching bases. The TCR sequence derives from a female donor in good health and CMV-seronegative. The sequenced sample consisted of PBMCs. The CDR3 coding sequence is TGTGCCAGCCGCCCAGTTCGGGGCTCCTACAATGAGCAGTTCTTC. It is translated as CASRPVRGSYNEQFF.